What follows are 21 T cell receptor beta chains derived from one specimen sequenced in a study of blood T cell repertoires in COVID-19. Assay used: immunoSEQ multiplex PCR; TCRdb lists only in-frame clones, some missing. This repertoire shows over 60,000 clones, 82% found once; its top ten account for around 19%. Sequencing used peripheral blood. The receptors come from a human donor in a cohort sampled during active COVID-19.

This clone showed up just a few times. The chain carries TRBV11-2 and TRBJ2-7, with 11 bases aligning to TRBD2. The V gene's germline CDR1 is SGHAT and CDR2 FQNNGV. V gave up 4 bases and J gave up 2 bases; unmatched junction bases: 4. This CDR3 is built from 15 residues. DNA of the CDR3: TGTGCCAGCAGCTACCAGACTAGCGGGGCCTACGAGCAGTACTTC. Encoded protein: CASSYQTSGAYEQYF. Supplemented by reference TRBV11-2 and TRBJ2-7, the full variable domain reads EAGVAQSPRYKIIEKRQSVAFWCNPISGHATLYWYQQILGQGPKLLIQFQNNGVVDDSQLPKDRFSAERLKGVDSTLKIQPAKLEDSAVYLCASSYQTSGAYEQYFGPGTRLTVT.

V usage is TRBV11-2 and J usage is TRBJ1-2, with 9 positions matching TRBD1. The V segment lost 1 base and the J segment 8 bases; nucleotides outside the gene matches: 5. The CDR3 sequence is 14 residues long. The germline V gene has CDR1 SGHAT and CDR2 FQNNGV. CDR3 residues: CASSLGTGEEGYTF. The DNA of the CDR3 is TGTGCCAGCAGCTTAGGGACAGGGGAAGAGGGCTACACCTTC.

V and J are TRBV23-1 and TRBJ1-6; a possible D gene is TRBD1 (6 bases). Being an ORF, TRBV23-1 has a function that is uncertain. The V end lost 4 bases, the J end lost 10 bases, and 20 bases lay between the germline ends. This CDR3 is 16 amino acids long. CDR3 in amino acids: CASSRRRAGVRSPLHF. For the CDR3, the DNA is TGCGCCAGCAGTCGTCGCAGGGCAGGGGTAAGGTCACCCCTCCACTTT.

The chain is built from TRBV5-4 and TRBJ1-1, with D unresolved. Per the germline V gene, CDR1 is SGHNT and CDR2 is YYREEE (reference sequence). The CDR3 has 14 residues. Trimming took 0 bases from V and 4 from J, leaving 10 bases between them. The CDR3 DNA reads TGTGCCAGCAGCTTGGATCAGGCGAGCACTGAAGCTTTCTTT. It encodes CASSLDQASTEAFF.

The rearrangement uses TRBV5-1 and TRBJ2-1, with 11 nucleotides matching TRBD2. The V segment lost 2 bases and the J segment 7 bases; nucleotides outside the gene matches: 11. This CDR3 spans 17 amino acids. The germline CDR1 and CDR2 sequences are SGHRS and YFSETQ. CDR3 residues: CASSLWLAGGVINEQFF. The CDR3 bases are TGCGCCAGCAGCTTATGGCTAGCGGGGGGCGTAATTAATGAGCAGTTCTTC.

The rearrangement uses TRBV7-9 and TRBJ1-3; D unresolved. Per germline, CDR1 SEHNR and CDR2 FQNEAQ (reference sequence). The CDR3 is 14 residues long. Trimming left V 5 bases short and J 7 bases short, with 15 bases between. CDR3 sequence: CASSAADGVNTIYF. DNA for the CDR3: TGTGCCAGCAGCGCGGCGGATGGAGTGAACACCATATATTTT.

The chain carries TRBV9 and TRBJ2-7, with a tentative D call TRBD1 (5 bases). Germline V lookup: CDR1 SGDLS, CDR2 YYNGEE. The CDR3 totals 14 residues. The V end was cut by 3 bases, the J end by 3 bases, with 13 bases between. CDR3 protein: CASSEGVIGYEQYF. For the CDR3, the DNA is TGTGCCAGCAGCGAAGGGGTGATCGGCTACGAGCAGTACTTC.

V usage is TRBV7-4 and J usage is TRBJ2-3, with 7 bases aligning to TRBD1. CDR1 is SGHVT, CDR2 SQSDAQ, per germline. Trimming removed 2 bases from V and 1 base from J; junction bases left unmatched: 9. This CDR3 comprises 17 residues. The CDR3 here is CASSLKGGDGGTDTQYF. CDR3 in DNA: TGTGCCAGCAGCTTAAAAGGGGGCGACGGGGGCACAGATACGCAGTATTTT.

The rearrangement links TRBV4-1 to TRBJ2-3, with 16 bases identical to TRBD2. The trim removed 2 bases at V and 2 bases at J, leaving 13 bases unmatched. CDR1 is MGHRA and CDR2 is YSYEKL in the germline V gene. The CDR3 spans 21 residues. In DNA form, the CDR3 reads TGCGCCAGCAGCCAATGGGGACTAGCGGGGGGGCTATATGGGATCACAGATACGCAGTATTTT. Translating it yields CASSQWGLAGGLYGITDTQYF.

This sequence joins TRBV25-1 and TRBJ2-7; 9 nucleotides align to TRBD1. This CDR3 has 14 amino acids. The junction had 5 bases not matched to a gene; V was cut back by 4 bases and J by 4 bases. Germline loops: CDR1 MGHDK, CDR2 SYGVNS. The CDR3 DNA follows: TGTGCCAGCAGTGGGGACAGGGTACCTTACGAGCAGTACTTC. Its translation: CASSGDRVPYEQYF.

J is TRBJ2-3 and V is TRBV6-5, with 10 bases matching TRBD2. Germline V gene data show CDR1 as MNHEY and CDR2 as SVGAGI. The CDR3 extends over 14 amino acids. Germline trimming cut 8 bases from V and 2 bases from J; bases unmatched to any gene: 4. CDR3 loop: CASLLAGPTDTQYF. The CDR3 nucleotides are TGTGCCAGCCTACTAGCGGGGCCCACAGATACGCAGTATTTT.

This clone has just one count. This chain links TRBV12-3 or TRBV12-4 with TRBJ1-1, with unresolved D. Between the trimmed V and J ends, which lost 3 bases and 1 base, there was a span of 6 bases. The CDR3 length is 13 residues. CDR3 region: CASSLAGNTEAFF. The CDR3 DNA is TGTGCCAGCAGTTTGGCAGGGAACACTGAAGCTTTCTTT.

The J gene is TRBJ1-2, the V gene TRBV6-4; the D is unclear. V shed 11 bases and J shed 1 base, with 8 bases lying between them. Per germline, CDR1 MRHNA and CDR2 SNTAGT. CDR3 length: 11 residues. Here the CDR3 DNA reads TGTGCCTTTGAGGGTAACTATGGCTACACCTTC. Its translation is CAFEGNYGYTF.

The chain carries TRBV2 and TRBJ2-7; 9 bases agree with TRBD2. There are 16 residues in the CDR3. After removal of 4 bases from V and 6 bases from J, the junction contained 13 bases not matched to a gene. CDR1 and CDR2 (germline): SNHLY, FYNNEI. CDR3 nucleotides: TGTGCCAGCAGTGTGAGTAGCGGGGGAAAGGTCGTCGAGCAGTACTTC. Translation gives CASSVSSGGKVVEQYF.

The V and J genes are TRBV30 and TRBJ1-1, with D tentatively TRBD1 (5 bases). V lost 4 bases, J lost 7 bases, and 40 bases lay in between. This CDR3 has 21 amino acids. Germline CDR1 reads GTSNPN; CDR2 reads SVGIG (reference sequence). The CDR3 is CAWMSTIPSSRDLGGTGEAFF. CDR3 sequence (DNA): TGTGCCTGGATGTCGACAATACCTTCTTCTCGGGACTTAGGTGGTACAGGTGAAGCTTTCTTT.

This sequence joins TRBV5-5 and TRBJ2-7; 8 positions agree with TRBD1. From germline, CDR1 is SGHKS and CDR2 YYEKEE (reference sequence). The trim removed 4 bases at V and 3 bases at J, leaving 9 bases unmatched. This CDR3 has 15 amino acids. In DNA, the CDR3 is TGTGCCAGCAGCCAAGGACAGGGATCAAACTACGAGCAGTACTTC. It is translated as CASSQGQGSNYEQYF.

This clone was observed a handful of times. This sequence joins TRBV20-1 and TRBJ1-2, with no clear D. V was pared by 4 bases and J by 5 bases, with 5 bases between. Germline CDR1 is DFQATT and CDR2 is SNEGSKA (reference sequence). CDR3 size: 10 residues. CDR3 DNA sequence: TGCAGTGCTATTCTTTATGGCTACACCTTC. Amino acid sequence: CSAILYGYTF.

This clone was seen a single time. This chain links TRBV7-2 with TRBJ2-7; 9 positions agree with TRBD2. The ends lost 1 base at V and 7 bases at J; junction bases unmatched: 5. Germline V gene sequence: CDR1 SGHTA, CDR2 FQGNSA. CDR3 length: 14 residues. The CDR3: CASSLGGGALEQYF. CDR3 coding DNA: TGTGCCAGCAGCTTAGGCGGGGGGGCCTTGGAGCAGTACTTC.

This clone was recorded once. The chain employs TRBV18 and TRBJ2-7; no clear D. CDR1 is KGHSH, CDR2 LQKENI, per germline. The CDR3 extends over 13 amino acids. V lost 0 bases, J lost 5 bases, and 8 bases lay in between. This CDR3 reads CASSPPGVNEQYF. As DNA, the CDR3 is TGTGCCAGCTCACCACCAGGAGTAAACGAGCAGTACTTC.

This clone showed up just a few times. This sequence joins TRBV18 and TRBJ1-1; D unresolved. Trimming cost V 1 base and J 1 base, with 4 bases left between them. From germline, CDR1 is KGHSH and CDR2 LQKENI. The CDR3 has 13 amino acids. The CDR3 DNA follows: TGTGCCAGCTCACCACAAGCGAACACTGAAGCTTTCTTT. Translated, it gives CASSPQANTEAFF.

V gene TRBV2 combines with J gene TRBJ1-4, with 11 bases matching TRBD1. Trimming at V came to 5 bases and at J to 2 bases, leaving 1 base not matched to a gene. Per germline, CDR1 SNHLY and CDR2 FYNNEI. CDR3 length: 15 amino acids. The CDR3 bases are TGTGCCAGCAGTTGGACAGGGGGCACTAATGAAAAACTGTTTTTT. This encodes CASSWTGGTNEKLFF.